The clone carrying this T cell receptor beta chain was observed a few times. Antigen specificity is unknown. The germline gene is not matched at one end of the junction; a read error may be the cause. Germline V CDR1 and CDR2: SQVTM, ANQGSEA. There are 12 residues in the CDR3. The data were taken from a study of T cell repertoires in cytomegalovirus infection. Findings and limits, study-wide: There were HLA-C-restricted CMV-specific TCR beta clonotypes dominating the ex vivo response.

TCRdb analysed the reads with MiXCR anew, one entry per CDR3 protein. The sample has 200,000 to 300,000 distinct CDR3 sequences; roughly 10% are singletons. This clonotype was obtained from a human donor in good health (CMV status not recorded). Some clones in this sample may be carry-over from other donors' samples. The sequencing input was PBMCs. V gene TRBV29-1 combines with J gene TRBJ2-1; 9 bases are shared with TRBD2. CDR3 protein: CSVWVGPGLAYF. As DNA, the CDR3 is TGCAGCGTCTGGGTCGGCCCGGGACTAGCTTACTTC.